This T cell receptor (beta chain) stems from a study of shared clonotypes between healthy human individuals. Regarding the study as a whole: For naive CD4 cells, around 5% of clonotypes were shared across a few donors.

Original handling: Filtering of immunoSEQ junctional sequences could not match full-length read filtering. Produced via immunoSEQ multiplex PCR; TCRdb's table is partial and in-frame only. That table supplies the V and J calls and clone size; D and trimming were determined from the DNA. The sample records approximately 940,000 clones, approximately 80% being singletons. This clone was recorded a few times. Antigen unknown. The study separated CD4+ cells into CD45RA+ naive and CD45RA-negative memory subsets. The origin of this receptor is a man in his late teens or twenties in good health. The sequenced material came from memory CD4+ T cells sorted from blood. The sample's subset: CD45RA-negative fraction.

In nucleotides, the CDR3 is TGTGCCAGCAGCTTGGACACAGGGGGCCGCGGAGCTTTCTTT. It translates to CASSLDTGGRGAFF. This chain joins TRBV5-4 and TRBJ1-1; 9 bases line up with TRBD1. The CDR3 has 14 amino acids. The V gene end was trimmed by 0 bases and the J gene end by 10 bases; junction bases not matched to a gene: 7. CDR1 is SGHNT and CDR2 is YYREEE in the germline V gene (reference sequence).